This T cell receptor (beta chain) was sequenced in a study of T cell repertoires in cytomegalovirus infection. Whole-study context: Researchers turned to recently identified HLA-C-restricted CMV epitopes as well as well-studied HLA-B-restricted ones. In public TCR beta signatures, there were indications of both CMV infection and matching HLA type. Study-wide results and limits: Adding up the frequency of public TCR beta families identified people who carried CMV plus the relevant HLA. The study found HLA-C-restricted CMV-specific TCR beta clonotypes dominating the ex vivo response.

Germline V gene sequence: CDR1 SEHNR, CDR2 FQNEAQ (reference sequence). The V and J ends lost 1 base and 6 bases respectively, with 10 bases between them. The CDR3 contains 15 residues. This clonotype was counted only a few times. The antigen is undetermined. TCRdb itself ran the reads through MiXCR, one entry per CDR3 protein. The table shows 50,000 to 65,000 distinct CDR3 sequences, with more than 15% occurring only once. The receptor comes from a human donor in good health (CMV status not recorded). Some clones in this sample may be carry-over from other donors' samples. The gene calls are TRBV7-9 and TRBJ1-6; D remains unclear. The sequencing here drew on CD8+ T cells from cultured PBMCs, taken from culture after CMV antigen stimulation. The CDR3 coding sequence is TGTGCCAGCAGCTTAGTAATAGGCAGTAATTCACCCCTCCACTTT. This gives the protein CASSLVIGSNSPLHF.